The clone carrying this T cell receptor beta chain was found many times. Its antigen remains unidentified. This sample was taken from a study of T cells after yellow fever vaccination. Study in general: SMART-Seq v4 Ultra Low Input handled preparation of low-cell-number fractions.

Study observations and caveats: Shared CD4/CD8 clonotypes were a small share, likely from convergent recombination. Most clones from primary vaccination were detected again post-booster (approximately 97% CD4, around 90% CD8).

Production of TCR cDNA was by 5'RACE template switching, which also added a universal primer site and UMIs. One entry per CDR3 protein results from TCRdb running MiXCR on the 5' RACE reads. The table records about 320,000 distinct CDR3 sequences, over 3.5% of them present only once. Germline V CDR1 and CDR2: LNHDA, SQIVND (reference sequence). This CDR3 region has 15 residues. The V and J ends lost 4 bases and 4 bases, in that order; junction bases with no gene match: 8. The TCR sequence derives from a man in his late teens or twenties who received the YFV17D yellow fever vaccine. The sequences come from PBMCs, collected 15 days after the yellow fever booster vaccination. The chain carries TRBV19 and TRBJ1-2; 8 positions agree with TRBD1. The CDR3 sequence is CASSRGQGLSYGYTF. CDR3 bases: TGTGCCAGTAGTAGAGGACAGGGACTCTCCTATGGCTACACCTTC.